The present TCR beta chain was sequenced within a study of T cells after posttransplantation cyclophosphamide. Study results and limitations: After PTCy, TRB diversity resembled that of CNI/methotrexate controls.

This clone was found a few times. Its antigen is not known. The protocol was immunoSEQ multiplex PCR, while the TCRdb copy is restricted to in-frame clones and leaves out a portion. This sample has roughly 2,700 clones, with roughly four fifths found just once. CDR3 length: 15 amino acids. V was clipped by 4 bases and J by 1 base, with 13 bases between them. CDR1 and CDR2 (germline): LGHNA, YSLEER. V usage is TRBV4-3 and J usage is TRBJ2-5; no clear D. Sequenced input: PBMCs. The clonotype was recovered from a man aged 30 to 39 with a blood cancer, CMV-positive, and with a related stem cell donor. The CDR3 loop is CASSRVLNVQETQYF. CDR3 bases: TGCGCCAGCAGCCGAGTCCTCAACGTCCAAGAGACCCAGTACTTC.